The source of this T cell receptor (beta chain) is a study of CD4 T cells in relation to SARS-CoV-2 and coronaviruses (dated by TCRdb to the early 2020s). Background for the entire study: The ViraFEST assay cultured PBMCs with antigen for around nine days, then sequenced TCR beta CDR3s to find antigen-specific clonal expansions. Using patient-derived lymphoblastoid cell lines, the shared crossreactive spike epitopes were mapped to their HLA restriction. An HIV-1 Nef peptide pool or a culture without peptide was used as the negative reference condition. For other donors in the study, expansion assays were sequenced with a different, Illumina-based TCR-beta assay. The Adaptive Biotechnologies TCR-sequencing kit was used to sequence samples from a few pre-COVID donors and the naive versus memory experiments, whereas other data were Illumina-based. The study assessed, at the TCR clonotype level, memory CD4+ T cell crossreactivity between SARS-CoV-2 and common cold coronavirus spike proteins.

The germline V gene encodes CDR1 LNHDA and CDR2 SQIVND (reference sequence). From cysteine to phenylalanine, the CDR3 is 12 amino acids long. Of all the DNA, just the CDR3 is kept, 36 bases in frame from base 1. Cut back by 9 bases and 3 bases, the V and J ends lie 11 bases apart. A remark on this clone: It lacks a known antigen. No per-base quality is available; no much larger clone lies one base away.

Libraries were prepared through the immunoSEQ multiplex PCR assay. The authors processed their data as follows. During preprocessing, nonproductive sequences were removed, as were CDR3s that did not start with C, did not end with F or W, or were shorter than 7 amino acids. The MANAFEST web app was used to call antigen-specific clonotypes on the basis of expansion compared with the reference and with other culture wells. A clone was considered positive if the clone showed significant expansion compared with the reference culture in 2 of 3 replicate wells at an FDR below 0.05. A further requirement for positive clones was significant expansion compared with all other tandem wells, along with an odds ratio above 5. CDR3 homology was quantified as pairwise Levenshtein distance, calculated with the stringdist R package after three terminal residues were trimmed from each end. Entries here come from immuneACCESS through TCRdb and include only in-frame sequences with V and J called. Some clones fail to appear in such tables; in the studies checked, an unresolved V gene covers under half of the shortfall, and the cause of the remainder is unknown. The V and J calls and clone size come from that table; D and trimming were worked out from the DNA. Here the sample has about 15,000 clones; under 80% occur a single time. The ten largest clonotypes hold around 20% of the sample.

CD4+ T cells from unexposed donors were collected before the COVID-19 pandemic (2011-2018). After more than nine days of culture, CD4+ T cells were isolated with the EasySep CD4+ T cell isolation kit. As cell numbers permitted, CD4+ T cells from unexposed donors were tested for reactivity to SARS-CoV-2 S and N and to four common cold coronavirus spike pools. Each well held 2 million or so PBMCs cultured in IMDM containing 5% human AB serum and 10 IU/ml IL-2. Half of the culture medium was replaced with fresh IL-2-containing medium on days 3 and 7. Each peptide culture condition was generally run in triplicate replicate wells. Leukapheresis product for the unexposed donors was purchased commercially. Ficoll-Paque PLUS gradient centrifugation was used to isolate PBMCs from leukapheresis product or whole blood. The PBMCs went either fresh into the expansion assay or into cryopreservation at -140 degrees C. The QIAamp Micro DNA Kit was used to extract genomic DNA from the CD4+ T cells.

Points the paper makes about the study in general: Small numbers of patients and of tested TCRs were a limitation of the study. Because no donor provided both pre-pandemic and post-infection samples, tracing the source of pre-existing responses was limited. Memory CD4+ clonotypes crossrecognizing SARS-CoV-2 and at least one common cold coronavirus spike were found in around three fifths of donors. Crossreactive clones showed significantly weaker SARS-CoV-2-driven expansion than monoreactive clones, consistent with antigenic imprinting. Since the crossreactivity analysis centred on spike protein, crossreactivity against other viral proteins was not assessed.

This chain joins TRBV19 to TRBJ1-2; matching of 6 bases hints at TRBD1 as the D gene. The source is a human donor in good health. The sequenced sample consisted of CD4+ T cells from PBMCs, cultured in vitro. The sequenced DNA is TGTGCCAGCGCCAGGGGCGACTATGGCTACACCTTC. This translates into CASARGDYGYTF.